The clone carrying this T cell receptor beta chain was counted many times. The data originate from a study of CD8 T cells in ankylosing spondylitis. TCRdb analysed the 5' RACE reads with MiXCR anew, one entry per CDR3 protein. Among about 240,000 distinct CDR3 sequences listed, over 8.5% were seen once. The origin of this receptor is a male donor with ankylosing spondylitis or in good health (not recorded which). Sequencing used blood, either unsorted or a sorted T cell fraction (not recorded which).

The CDR3 DNA is TGCGCCAGCAGCTTGTATCGAGAGGGACCCAACACCGGGGAGCTGTTTTTT. Translation gives CASSLYREGPNTGELFF. The chain employs TRBV5-1 and TRBJ2-2; D may be TRBD1 or TRBD2 (5 bases each). CDR1 is SGHRS, CDR2 YFSETQ, per germline. The V end was cut by 1 base, the J end by 2 bases, with 15 bases between. The CDR3 extends over 17 amino acids. Full variable domain (outside the CDR3, taken from reference TRBV5-1 and TRBJ2-2): KAGVTQTPRYLIKTRGQQVTLSCSPISGHRSVSWYQQTPGQGLQFLFEYFSETQRNKGNFPGRFSGRQFSNSRSEMNVSTLELGDSALYLCASSLYREGPNTGELFFGEGSRLTVL.